A single sample is the source of the 9 T cell receptor beta chains below, sequenced in a study of blood T cell repertoires in COVID-19. The repertoire was sequenced with immunoSEQ multiplex PCR; TCRdb's copy has only in-frame clones and lacks some. The sample records under 500,000 clones, around nine tenths being singletons. Sequencing used PBMCs or T cells enriched from blood (not recorded which). These receptors all stem from a woman in her late teens or twenties with acute COVID-19.

This sequence joins TRBV20-1 and TRBJ2-1; D might be TRBD1 (5 bases). This CDR3 has 11 residues. Trimming took off 6 bases at V and 8 bases at J, with 11 bases between the two ends. In germline, CDR1 is DFQATT, CDR2 SNEGSKA (reference sequence). Here the CDR3 DNA reads TGCAGTGCGCTCCAGGGCCATGAGCAGTTCTTC. It yields the protein CSALQGHEQFF.

This clone was seen just once. Other DNA sequences in this sample translate to the same CDR3. The V and J genes are TRBV6-5 and TRBJ1-5; 9 bases agree with TRBD1. CDR1 MNHEY and CDR2 SVGAGI come from the germline V gene. The CDR3 is made up of 13 amino acids. V shed 8 bases and J 4 bases; nucleotides not matched to a gene: 3. The CDR3 region is CASRDRDNQPQHF. For the CDR3, the DNA is TGTGCCAGCCGGGACAGGGATAATCAGCCCCAGCATTTT.

The chain employs TRBV28 and TRBJ2-2; 8 bases map to TRBD1. With 4 bases clipped from V and 4 bases from J, the junction kept 5 bases outside the gene matches. The CDR3 totals 15 residues. Germline loops: CDR1 MDHEN, CDR2 SYDVKM. The CDR3 spells CASSSAQGGTGELFF. CDR3 DNA: TGTGCCAGCAGTTCGGCACAGGGGGGCACCGGGGAGCTGTTTTTT.

The chain couples TRBV28 to TRBJ1-2; D perhaps matches TRBD1 (5 bases). Deletions cut 6 bases from V and 5 bases from J, with 13 bases between. The CDR3 spans 13 residues. CDR1 is MDHEN, CDR2 SYDVKM, per germline. The CDR3 bases are TGTGCCAGCAGCACGATGGGGGGATATGGCTACACCTTC. Encoded protein: CASSTMGGYGYTF.

The chain carries TRBV29-1 and TRBJ2-2; unclear D gene. V was trimmed by 7 bases and J by 4 bases, leaving 10 bases between them. Germline CDR1 is SQVTM and CDR2 is ANQGSEA. The CDR3 consists of 12 residues. The DNA of the CDR3 is TGCAGCGCTAGGAGATCCACCGGGGAGCTGTTTTTT. This codes for CSARRSTGELFF.

This clone was detected only once. The chain recombines TRBV7-3 with TRBJ2-4, with D possibly TRBD1 on 5 matching bases. V dropped 7 bases and J dropped 4 bases, with 23 bases sitting between them. CDR3 size: 17 residues. Germline V gene lookup returns CDR1 SGHTA and CDR2 FQGTGA. CDR3 protein: CASTNNENRPHKNIQYF. In nucleotides, the CDR3 is TGTGCCAGCACCAACAACGAGAACAGGCCCCATAAAAACATTCAGTACTTC.

This rearrangement joins TRBV9 to TRBJ2-7; 7 bases are shared with TRBD2. Trimming at V came to 4 bases and at J to 7 bases, leaving 11 bases not matched to a gene. The CDR3 is 14 residues long. Looked up from germline, CDR1 is SGDLS and CDR2 is YYNGEE. CDR3 amino acids: CASSSRDYVGEQYF. As DNA, the CDR3 is TGTGCCAGCAGCTCCCGGGACTACGTGGGAGAGCAGTACTTC.

The chain links TRBV27 to TRBJ2-2; D is unresolved. CDR1 and CDR2 from the germline V gene are MNHEY and SMNVEV (reference sequence). V lost 4 bases and J 5 bases, leaving 8 bases between the germline ends. This CDR3 region has 13 residues. The CDR3: CASSSRRTGELFF. For the CDR3, the DNA is TGTGCCAGCAGTTCCAGGCGTACCGGGGAGCTGTTTTTT.

V usage is TRBV6-6 and J usage is TRBJ2-7, with 7 nucleotides matching TRBD2. CDR1 and CDR2 (germline): MNHNY, SVGAGI (reference sequence). Trimming cost V 8 bases and J 6 bases; bases outside gene matches: 4. The CDR3 totals 11 residues. The CDR3 loop reads CASWEGREQYF. The CDR3, as DNA: TGTGCCAGCTGGGAGGGGCGCGAGCAGTACTTC.